The T cell receptor (beta chain) described here comes from a study of graft-versus-host responses after intestinal transplantation. Overall study: Every recipient underwent anti-thymocyte globulin induction, then tacrolimus and steroids for about three years. Notes on the study in general: Where graft-donor T cell macrochimerism was present, patients had high graft-versus-host to host-versus-graft clonal ratios in allografts.

This clone appeared once. Antigen specificity is unknown. Data came from immunoSEQ multiplex PCR; TCRdb stores just in-frame clones and leaves some out. The repertoire includes about 88,000 clones, about 91% of them detected once, and 0.35% sits in the top ten. The germline CDR1 and CDR2 sequences are MDHEN and SYDVKM. Trimming cost V 3 bases and J 4 bases, with 4 bases left between them. The CDR3 is 12 amino acids. This TCR came from a human donor who was the organ donor for an intestinal transplant. The chain recombines TRBV28 with TRBJ2-1; D is ambiguous. The sequencing used unstimulated CD4+ T cells sorted from spleen or lymph node cells, collected before transplant. The CDR3: CASSFVYNEQFF. The CDR3 nucleotides are TGTGCCAGCAGTTTCGTTTACAATGAGCAGTTCTTC.